Presented here are 22 T cell receptor beta chains from one specimen sequenced in a study of technical replicates of blood from a few donors. Method: immunoSEQ multiplex PCR; TCRdb's copy keeps in-frame clones and lacks some. The profile covers more than 65,000 clones, with 90% to 98% appearing a single time and around 0.31% taken by the ten largest. Sequenced: T cells isolated from PBMCs. The receptors were gathered from a human donor in good health.

The rearrangement links TRBV28 to TRBJ1-5; TRBD1 is a possible D gene (6 bases). Trimming removed 6 bases from V and 1 base from J, with 13 bases in between. CDR3 size: 15 residues. The V gene's germline CDR1 is MDHEN and CDR2 SYDVKM. Here the CDR3 reads CASRDDRISNQPQHF. The CDR3, as DNA: TGTGCCAGCAGGGACGACAGGATAAGCAATCAGCCCCAGCATTTT.

The genes are TRBV28 and TRBJ2-1; the D gene is possibly TRBD2 (5 bases). V lost 2 bases and J lost 4, with 9 bases in between. The CDR3 is made up of 14 amino acids. Germline CDR1 MDHEN, CDR2 SYDVKM. CDR3 sequence reads: CASSLATRYNEQFF. The CDR3 nucleotides are TGTGCCAGCAGTTTAGCTACTAGATACAATGAGCAGTTCTTC.

This chain uses TRBV6-5 with TRBJ1-2; D may be TRBD1 (6 bases). CDR3 size: 13 residues. The germline V gene has CDR1 MNHEY and CDR2 SVGAGI. V was pared by 2 bases and J by 7 bases, with 11 bases between. CDR3 coding DNA: TGTGCCAGCAGTTACAGTACAGGGATTGGCTACACCTTC. Protein: CASSYSTGIGYTF.

The V and J genes are TRBV30 and TRBJ1-1, with 7 bases lining up with TRBD1. The CDR3 is made up of 15 amino acids. Trimming cost V 4 bases and J 6 bases; bases outside gene matches: 14. Germline V lookup: CDR1 GTSNPN, CDR2 SVGIG (reference sequence). CDR3 sequence: CAWNTGEVFIPEAFF. The CDR3, as DNA: TGTGCCTGGAATACAGGGGAGGTCTTTATTCCTGAAGCTTTCTTT.

The V gene is TRBV7-9, the J gene TRBJ2-2, with D hard to call. Germline-derived CDR1 and CDR2 are SEHNR and FQNEAQ (reference sequence). The CDR3 covers 13 residues. Trimming stripped 3 bases from V and 3 bases from J, with 5 bases between. CDR3 amino acids: CASSFSYTGELFF. DNA for the CDR3: TGTGCCAGCAGCTTTTCTTACACCGGGGAGCTGTTTTTT.

V is TRBV6-5 and J is TRBJ1-5; 8 bases are a match to TRBD1. Germline-derived CDR1 and CDR2 are MNHEY and SVGAGI. Trimming cost V 6 bases and J 4 bases; bases outside gene matches: 8. This CDR3 is built from 15 residues. CDR3 protein: CASSPIGQGNQPQHF. As DNA, the CDR3 is TGTGCCAGCAGCCCTATTGGACAGGGTAATCAGCCCCAGCATTTT.

This clone has just one count. The genes are TRBV19 and TRBJ2-7; the D gene is possibly TRBD1 (6 bases). This CDR3 is built from 13 residues. The germline V gene has CDR1 LNHDA and CDR2 SQIVND (reference sequence). The germline V and J ends were trimmed by 5 bases and 3 bases, with 11 bases remaining between them. The CDR3 nucleotides read TGTGCCAGTAGTCCCCGGACAGTCTACGAGCAGTACTTC. Its translation is CASSPRTVYEQYF.

V and J are TRBV28 and TRBJ1-5; D may be TRBD1 (5 bases). Trimming took off 5 bases at V and 9 bases at J, with 20 bases between the two ends. CDR1 is MDHEN and CDR2 is SYDVKM in the germline V gene. This CDR3 contains 15 residues. The CDR3 DNA reads as TGTGCCAGCAGTCCCCTGGGGCAGGATTATTCGCCCCAGCATTTT. Translation gives CASSPLGQDYSPQHF.

The rearrangement links TRBV4-1 to TRBJ2-7; D is unresolved. V was trimmed by 0 bases and J by 1 base, leaving 7 bases between them. The germline V gene encodes CDR1 MGHRA and CDR2 YSYEKL. The CDR3 has 14 amino acids. CDR3 in DNA: TGCGCCAGCAGCCAAGACCCAGGATCCTACGAGCAGTACTTC. Encoded protein: CASSQDPGSYEQYF.

The chain employs TRBV19 and TRBJ2-5; D remains ambiguous. CDR3 length equals 12 residues. CDR1 LNHDA and CDR2 SQIVND come from the germline V gene (reference sequence). Trimming left V 8 bases short and J 5 bases short, with 12 bases between. Here the CDR3 DNA reads TGTGCCAGTTCCTCCGATGGCGAGACCCAGTACTTC. This translates into CASSSDGETQYF.

The chain employs TRBV4-3 and TRBJ2-1, with D tentatively TRBD2 (5 bases). Trimming took off 5 bases at V and 8 bases at J, with 13 bases between the two ends. Germline V CDR1 and CDR2: LGHNA, YSLEER. The CDR3 has 13 residues. The CDR3 loop is CASSSKSSHEQFF. CDR3 coding DNA: TGCGCCAGCAGCTCCAAGTCTAGCCATGAGCAGTTCTTC.

The chain has TRBV2 and TRBJ1-1, with D unresolved. Between the trimmed V and J ends, which lost 6 bases and 7 bases, there was a span of 18 bases. Looked up from germline, CDR1 is SNHLY and CDR2 is FYNNEI. This CDR3 contains 14 residues. As DNA, the CDR3 is TGTGCCAGCAGGGGCGATGGCATCTTAATTGAAGCTTTCTTT. This translates into CASRGDGILIEAFF.

The rearrangement uses TRBV6-5 and TRBJ2-5, with TRBD2 matching 10 bases. The J segment lost 1 base and the V segment lost 4 bases, leaving 6 bases of the junction unmatched. From germline, CDR1 is MNHEY and CDR2 SVGAGI. CDR3 length: 16 residues. The DNA of the CDR3 is TGTGCCAGCAGTTTTGTGAGCGGGAGGGTCCAAGAGACCCAGTACTTC. It is translated as CASSFVSGRVQETQYF.

This rearrangement joins TRBV6-5 to TRBJ2-1; unclear D gene. V was trimmed by 6 bases and J by 3 bases, leaving 9 bases between them. Germline V lookup: CDR1 MNHEY, CDR2 SVGAGI. This CDR3 spans 13 amino acids. CDR3 loop: CASSGLGYNEQFF. Written as DNA, the CDR3 is TGTGCCAGCAGCGGGTTGGGCTACAATGAGCAGTTCTTC.

This clone appeared once. The chain carries TRBV27 and TRBJ1-1, with a tentative D call TRBD1 (6 bases). Germline loops: CDR1 MNHEY, CDR2 SMNVEV (reference sequence). The CDR3 length is 15 residues. The germline V and J ends were trimmed by 6 bases and 11 bases, with 25 bases remaining between them. The CDR3 sequence: CASRTLSSGGDLAFF. The CDR3 DNA sequence: TGTGCCAGCAGAACCCTATCCTCTGGGGGCGATTTGGCTTTCTTT.

The chain uses TRBV2 and TRBJ1-1, with D maybe TRBD1 (5 bases). The CDR3 has 15 amino acids. Germline-derived CDR1 and CDR2 are SNHLY and FYNNEI. V lost 6 bases and J 2 bases, leaving 16 bases between the germline ends. This CDR3 is CASRKTDPENTEAFF. CDR3 sequence (DNA): TGTGCCAGCAGGAAGACAGACCCAGAAAACACTGAAGCTTTCTTT.

The rearrangement links TRBV4-3 to TRBJ2-5; 8 bases align to TRBD1. Per germline, CDR1 LGHNA and CDR2 YSLEER. V dropped 3 bases and J dropped 5; count of bases not matched to a gene: 2. The CDR3 spans 13 residues. This CDR3 is CASSQTGVETQYF. The CDR3, as DNA: TGCGCCAGCAGCCAGACAGGGGTCGAGACCCAGTACTTC.

The chain employs TRBV29-1 and TRBJ2-7; D ambiguous. V gave up 5 bases and J gave up 0 bases, with 11 bases separating them. This CDR3 contains 13 residues. Germline V CDR1 and CDR2: SQVTM, ANQGSEA. The CDR3 coding sequence is TGCAGCGTTAGCGCAGCTACCTCCTACGAGCAGTACTTC. As protein: CSVSAATSYEQYF.

This chain connects TRBV28 to TRBJ1-2; possible D gene TRBD1, 5 bases. The germline V and J ends were trimmed by 8 bases and 4 bases, with 17 bases remaining between them. The germline gives CDR1 MDHEN, CDR2 SYDVKM. CDR3 size: 14 residues. This chain's CDR3 is CASQKGVNTYGYTF. The DNA of the CDR3 is TGTGCCAGCCAGAAAGGGGTGAATACCTATGGCTACACCTTC.

The genes are TRBV5-1 and TRBJ2-2; no clear D. There are 16 residues in the CDR3. Germline CDR1 reads SGHRS; CDR2 reads YFSETQ. The V end was cut by 4 bases, the J end by 1 base, with 14 bases between. The CDR3 nucleotides are TGCGCCAGCAGCCCCCGTGAGAGATGGAACACCGGGGAGCTGTTTTTT. It yields the protein CASSPRERWNTGELFF.

The chain employs TRBV12-1 and TRBJ2-1; the D call TRBD2 from the table was never checked on the DNA. TRBV12-1 corresponds to a pseudogene. CDR3 length: 15 amino acids. The CDR3 here is CASSYSGSSYNEQFF. CDR3 sequence (DNA): TGTGCCAGCAGCTATAGCGGGAGCTCCTACAATGAGCAGTTCTTC.

This sequence joins TRBV5-1 and TRBJ1-4; no clear D gene. The germline V gene has CDR1 SGHRS and CDR2 YFSETQ. V was shortened by 5 bases and J by 0 bases, with 11 bases between the two germline ends. CDR3 size: 15 residues. The CDR3: CASSTGITTNEKLFF. The DNA of the CDR3 is TGCGCCAGCAGTACCGGGATTACAACTAATGAAAAACTGTTTTTT.